This T cell receptor (beta chain) is from a study of radiation and T cells in renal cell carcinoma (dated by TCRdb to 2020 to 2022). Looking at the study overall: In total, 50 to 60 samples, comprising roughly 25 tumors and around 27 peripheral blood samples, were subjected to TCR beta sequencing. The final blood draw took place at 4 weeks after radiation, the same time as nephrectomy. A total of approximately 4 million unique CDR3 nucleotide sequences, encoding 2.8 million or so unique CDR3 amino acid sequences, were found across all 50 or so samples.

From cysteine to phenylalanine, the CDR3 is 16 amino acids long. The retained sequence is limited to the CDR3, 48 bases, with the frame set at the first base. V drops 5 bases and J drops 0 bases, leaving 14 bases in between. CDR1 and CDR2 (MNHEY, SMNVEV) derive from the germline V gene (reference sequence). TCR beta libraries were generated from genomic DNA with the immunoSEQ kit, following the manufacturer's recommendations. To prepare the libraries, a first multiplex PCR with proprietary primers was run, followed by a second PCR that added unique barcodes, and a bead cleanup was done after each round. Each sample batch included a kit-provided positive control reaction and a negative control reaction. The final libraries underwent checking on an Agilent 4200 TapeStation D1000 ScreenTape, volumetric pooling, and quantification by qPCR. Sequencing was performed on an Illumina NextSeq500 using a MidOutput 150-cycle cartridge, with 156 Read1 cycles, 15 Index1 cycles, and the kit custom primers. The pooled library was loaded at roughly 0.94 pM with an approximately 20% PhiX control spike-in. As for the original processing: The vendor-processed data were analyzed in R, and a clonotype was defined as all T cells that share the same CDR3 nucleotide sequence. In the clone abundance analyses, frequencies in each sample were normalized to that sample's 10,000 most abundant clones. Public T cell clones, which averaged fewer than five per sample, were removed prior to analysis. A difference in abundance of at least 32-fold between compartments was used to define tumor-enriched and baseline blood-enriched clonotypes. A beta-binomial differential abundance model was used to identify clonotypes that were expanded or contracted between blood time points. Tumor-blood repertoire similarity was measured with the Baroni-Urbani and Buser coefficient, and groups were compared using two-tailed Wilcoxon tests in R. What TCRdb holds here is the immuneACCESS table cut down to in-frame rearrangements. Part of the clones is not present; checked against another copy, under half of the missing clones reflect an unresolved V gene, and the others are unexplained. The DNA was the basis for D and trimming; V, J and clone size are from that table. This sample lists around 81,000 clones; roughly 80% were detected once. Roughly a tenth of the sample is held by the ten biggest clonotypes.

Broad study findings and their caveats: Because the trial had a single-armed design, the trial could not examine how radiation dose or scheduling affected the TCR repertoire. Dynamics of the blood repertoire were not tracked past 4 weeks after treatment. Top tumor clonotypes rose in blood from baseline to 2 weeks post-radiation, then contracted by 4 weeks, suggesting transient expansion of tumor-resident clones. Because pretreatment tumor biopsies were not available, the baseline intratumoral presence of clonotypes could not be determined.

The time point tag for this specimen amounts to: blood 4 weeks post-SBRT, at nephrectomy. The treatment or condition label for this specimen denotes: 15 Gy SBRT to primary tumor, nephrectomy 4 weeks later. Samples were obtained from a clinical trial, in which 15 Gy stereotactic body radiation therapy was delivered to primary renal cell carcinomas and nephrectomy was performed 4 weeks later. Serial peripheral blood from radiation-treated patients was sampled at baseline, 2 weeks and 4 weeks after SBRT to track tumor-enriched clonotypes. Every patient's renal cell carcinoma showed clear cell pathology. Genomic DNA for TCR sequencing was prepared using the QIAamp DNA Blood Mini Kit (Qiagen). Only samples passing all quality control checks were included in the analyses. This clone has just one count. No antigen is known for it. Base qualities are not at hand, and no much larger clone is one base apart.

The rearranged chain carries TRBV27 and TRBJ1-5; the D segment cannot be called with confidence. Sample: blood, taken from a patient whose treatment included radiotherapy and nephrectomy. This clonotype originated in a man aged 50-60 years with renal cell carcinoma. The CDR3 is CASSPGGRGSNQPQHF. The nucleotide sequence reads TGTGCCAGCAGTCCCGGTGGGCGGGGTAGCAATCAGCCCCAGCATTTT.